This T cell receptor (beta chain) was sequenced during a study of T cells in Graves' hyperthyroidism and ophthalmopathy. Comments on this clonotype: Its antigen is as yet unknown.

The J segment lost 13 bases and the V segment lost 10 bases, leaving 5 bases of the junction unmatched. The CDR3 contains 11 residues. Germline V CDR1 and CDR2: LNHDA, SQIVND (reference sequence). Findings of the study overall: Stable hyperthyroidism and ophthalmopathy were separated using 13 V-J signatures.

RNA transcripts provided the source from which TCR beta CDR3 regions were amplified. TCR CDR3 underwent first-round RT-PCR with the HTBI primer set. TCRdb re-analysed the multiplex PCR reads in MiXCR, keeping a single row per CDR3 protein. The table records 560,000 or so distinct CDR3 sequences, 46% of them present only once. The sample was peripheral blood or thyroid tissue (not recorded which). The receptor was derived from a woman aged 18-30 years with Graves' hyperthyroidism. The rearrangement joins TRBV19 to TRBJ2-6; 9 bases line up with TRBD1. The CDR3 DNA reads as TGTGCCACCGGGACAGGGATTGTCCTGACTTTC. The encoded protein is CATGTGIVLTF.